The 8 T cell receptor beta chains in this list originate from one sample, sequenced in a study of CD8+CD57+ T cells in acquired aplastic anemia. CDR3 and TCR beta VDJ profiling relied on genomic DNA as the template. TCRdb called the reads again in MiXCR, with one record for every CDR3 protein. The data hold roughly 160,000 distinct CDR3 sequences, with 40% to 55% observed a single time. It was patients with CD8+CD57+ cell expansion by flow cytometry who were chosen for sequencing. The sequenced sample consisted of sorted CD4+, CD8+, or CD8+CD57+ T cells (not recorded which) from PBMCs. These receptors all come from a human donor with aplastic anemia.

The V and J genes are TRBV19 and TRBJ2-1, with D perhaps matching TRBD2 (5 bases). V was cut by 6 bases and J by 3 bases, with 15 bases left in between. Germline-derived CDR1 and CDR2 are LNHDA and SQIVND (reference sequence). The CDR3 length is 15 residues. This chain's CDR3 is CASRTTTTLYNEQFF. The CDR3 coding sequence is TGTGCCAGTAGGACGACTACCACTCTCTACAATGAGCAGTTCTTC. The whole variable domain, filled in from reference TRBV19 and TRBJ2-1, reads DGGITQSPKYLFRKEGQNVTLSCEQNLNHDAMYWYRQDPGQGLRLIYYSQIVNDFQKGDIAEGYSVSREKKESFPLTVTSAQKNPTAFYLCASRTTTTLYNEQFFGPGTRLTVL.

The chain has TRBV4-3 and TRBJ2-7, with TRBD1 identical over 8 bases. The CDR3 is 13 amino acids. In germline, CDR1 is LGHNA, CDR2 YSLEER. The V gene end was trimmed by 1 base and the J gene end by 7 bases; junction bases not matched to a gene: 3. In DNA form, the CDR3 reads TGCGCCAGCAGCCAAGGCAGGGGGCTTGAGCAGTACTTC. Its translation is CASSQGRGLEQYF.

CDR3 coding DNA: TGTGCCACCAGCAGAGCCAACAGGGTCGACGAGCAGTACTTC. Its protein product is CATSRANRVDEQYF. This sequence joins TRBV15 and TRBJ2-7; a possible D gene is TRBD1 (6 bases). V was cut by 1 base and J by 5 bases, with 12 bases left in between. From germline, CDR1 is LNHNV and CDR2 YYDKDF (reference sequence). The CDR3 contains 14 residues.

This sequence joins TRBV9 and TRBJ1-3; D remains ambiguous. The CDR3 has 12 amino acids. Germline V lookup: CDR1 SGDLS, CDR2 YYNGEE. Trimming cost V 4 bases and J 5 bases, with 7 bases left between them. CDR3 nucleotides: TGTGCCAGCAGCACCGACAGAAACACCATATATTTT. It is translated as CASSTDRNTIYF.

The V and J genes are TRBV9 and TRBJ1-6; 10 bases are a match to TRBD1. Unmatched junction bases numbered 11, after V lost 4 bases and J lost 10 bases. This CDR3 comprises 16 residues. The germline CDR1 and CDR2 sequences are SGDLS and YYNGEE. The CDR3 DNA reads TGTGCCAGCAGCACACGTGGGACAGGGGAGAACTCACCCCTCCACTTT. This translates into CASSTRGTGENSPLHF.

This clonotype was recorded many times. One junction end disagrees with the germline gene, perhaps due to a read error. The rearrangement links TRBV7-8 to TRBJ2-7, with 8 bases aligning to TRBD1. In germline, CDR1 is SGHVS, CDR2 FQNEAQ. The CDR3 sequence is 13 residues long. This CDR3 is CASSLEGQGPSAF. CDR3 nucleotides: TGTGCCAGCAGCTTAGAAGGACAGGGACCCTCAGCCTTC.

CDR3 DNA sequence: TGCGCCAGCAGGATAGCTAGACGCCTTCCCCGCACTGAAGCTTTCTTT. This encodes CASRIARRLPRTEAFF. V and J are TRBV10-1 and TRBJ1-1, with D uncertain. Deletions cut 6 bases from V and 4 bases from J, with 21 bases between. The CDR3 contains 16 residues. Germline CDR1 WNHNN, CDR2 SYGVQD (reference sequence).

This clonotype was recorded many times. Relative to the germline gene, one junction end is altered; a read error may explain this. The chain uses TRBV29-1 and TRBJ1-2, with D possibly TRBD1 on 6 matching bases. This CDR3 comprises 14 residues. Germline V CDR1 and CDR2: SQVTM, ANQGSEA. CDR3 bases: TGCAGCGTTGAAGGCGCGGCCAGGGGATATGGCTGCACCTTC. It translates to CSVEGAARGYGCTF.